The 26 T cell receptor beta chains reported below all come from one sample, sequenced in a study of T-cell reconstitution after alpha-beta-depleted transplantation in children. Preparing the TCRbeta library involved the use of unique molecular identifiers. TCRdb analysed the PCR reads with MiXCR anew, one entry per CDR3 protein. The sample has about 500,000 distinct CDR3 sequences, 32% seen once. The starting material was PBMCs from the stem cell graft donor, obtained from the stem cell graft. These receptors originate from a human donor who donated a stem cell graft to a child with aplastic anemia.

This clonotype has more than one count but fewer than ten. The rearrangement links TRBV4-1 to TRBJ2-2; TRBD2 matches 14 bases. CDR1 is MGHRA, CDR2 YSYEKL, per germline. The CDR3 consists of 19 residues. V shed 4 bases, J shed 2 bases, and the junction held 9 bases outside the gene matches. The DNA of the CDR3 is TGCGCCAGCAGCCGCACCCTGACTAGCGGGAGGGTTAACACCGGGGAGCTGTTTTTT. Residues: CASSRTLTSGRVNTGELFF.

The table lists this clonotype with a few counts. The junction differs from germline at one of its ends, possibly a read error. The rearrangement links TRBV14 to TRBJ2-3; 10 bases line up with TRBD2. The CDR3 consists of 14 residues. CDR1 and CDR2 (germline): SGHDN, FVKESK. This CDR3 is CASSQAGTSVHKSF. For the CDR3, the DNA is TGTGCCAGCAGCCAAGCGGGGACTAGCGTACATAAAAGTTTT.

The CDR3 spells CASSLNAGANTIYF. CDR3 nucleotide sequence: TGTGCCAGCAGCTTAAACGCCGGGGCGAACACCATATATTTT. This sequence joins TRBV7-9 and TRBJ1-3, with D tentatively TRBD1 (5 bases). CDR1 and CDR2 (germline): SEHNR, FQNEAQ (reference sequence). The CDR3 totals 14 residues. Trimming stripped 2 bases from V and 7 bases from J, with 12 bases between. The variable domain in full, completed from reference TRBV7-9 and TRBJ1-3, reads DTGVSQNPRHKITKRGQNVTFRCDPISEHNRLYWYRQTLGQGPEFLTYFQNEAQLEKSRLLSDRFSAERPKGSFSTLEIQRTEQGDSAMYLCASSLNAGANTIYFGEGSWLTVV.

This clonotype was recorded a few times. The V call is TRBV7-6, the J call TRBJ2-3, with 14 bases that match TRBD2. The CDR3 spans 17 residues. CDR1 and CDR2 (germline): SGHVS, FNYEAQ. V was pared by 1 base and J by 5 bases, with 5 bases of the junction left unmatched. The CDR3 nucleotides are TGTGCCAGCAGCTTAGTGAGTGGGACTAGCGGGAGAGATACGCAGTATTTT. Its protein is CASSLVSGTSGRDTQYF.

This clonotype was found a few times. The gene calls are TRBV20-1 and TRBJ2-5, with 8 bases fitting TRBD2. Germline trimming cut 6 bases from V and 2 bases from J; bases unmatched to any gene: 11. Germline V gene sequence: CDR1 DFQATT, CDR2 SNEGSKA (reference sequence). This CDR3 is built from 15 residues. CDR3 nucleotides: TGCAGTGCGGGCGATCTCGGGAGGGCTCAAGAGACCCAGTACTTC. Translating gives CSAGDLGRAQETQYF.

In this sample, this clonotype turned up a few times. The chain links TRBV29-1 to TRBJ1-2; 8 nucleotides line up with TRBD1. This CDR3 spans 13 amino acids. Trimming cost V 6 bases and J 4 bases; bases outside gene matches: 7. The germline gives CDR1 SQVTM, CDR2 ANQGSEA. The CDR3 spells CSVRQGASYGYTF. CDR3 in DNA: TGCAGCGTCCGGCAGGGGGCCTCCTATGGCTACACCTTC.

This clonotype was counted ten times or more. The rearrangement uses TRBV18 and TRBJ2-3; the D is unclear. V was pared by 3 bases and J by 2 bases, with 24 bases between. The CDR3 spans 19 residues. Germline V gene sequence: CDR1 KGHSH, CDR2 LQKENI. CDR3 sequence reads: CASSPNDPVSPGLTDTQYF. CDR3 sequence (DNA): TGTGCCAGCTCACCTAACGATCCGGTGTCACCAGGTCTCACAGATACGCAGTATTTT.

CDR3 amino acids: CASSPEGLANDEQFF. For the CDR3, the DNA is TGTGCCAGCTCACCAGAGGGACTAGCGAACGATGAGCAGTTCTTC. This chain links TRBV18 with TRBJ2-1; 10 bases are shared with TRBD2. Unmatched junction bases numbered 6, after V lost 2 bases and J lost 8 bases. The CDR3 contains 15 residues. From germline, CDR1 is KGHSH and CDR2 LQKENI.

The V and J genes are TRBV30 and TRBJ2-5; tentatively, D is TRBD1 (6 bases). The V gene's germline CDR1 is GTSNPN and CDR2 SVGIG (reference sequence). Trimming took off 0 bases at V and 6 bases at J, with 14 bases between the two ends. This CDR3 contains 14 residues. CDR3 coding DNA: TGTGCCTGGAGTGTTGGTGGGGGCGGTAAGACCCAGTACTTC. It encodes CAWSVGGGGKTQYF.

This clonotype was counted a single time. The chain recombines TRBV15 with TRBJ2-2, with 10 bases that match TRBD2. CDR1 LNHNV and CDR2 YYDKDF come from the germline V gene (reference sequence). This CDR3 spans 16 amino acids. Germline trimming cut 2 bases from V and 6 bases from J; bases unmatched to any gene: 6. The CDR3 is CATSRKLAGRSGELFF. In DNA, the CDR3 is TGTGCCACCAGCAGAAAACTAGCGGGAAGGTCCGGGGAGCTGTTTTTT.

This clonotype showed up just a few times. The V gene is TRBV25-1, the J gene TRBJ1-1; possibly TRBD1 for D (5 bases). The V gene's germline CDR1 is MGHDK and CDR2 SYGVNS. The CDR3 runs to 13 residues. The V end lost 7 bases, the J end lost 1 base, and 10 bases lay between the germline ends. CDR3 sequence reads: CASTLTGNTEAFF. The CDR3 DNA reads as TGTGCCAGCACCCTAACAGGGAACACTGAAGCTTTCTTT.

This clonotype has only one observation. V usage is TRBV3-1 and J usage is TRBJ1-2; D is unclear. Germline lookup yields CDR1 LGHDT and CDR2 YNNKEL (reference sequence). Between the trimmed V and J ends, which lost 3 bases and 4 bases, there was a span of 9 bases. The CDR3 loop spans 13 amino acids. For the CDR3, the DNA is TGTGCCAGCAGCCAGGGCGAGATCTATGGCTACACCTTC. Translation gives CASSQGEIYGYTF.

This sequence joins TRBV20-1 and TRBJ2-7; D could derive from TRBD1 or TRBD2 (5 bases each). CDR3 length: 15 residues. CDR1 and CDR2 from the germline V gene are DFQATT and SNEGSKA (reference sequence). V was shortened by 0 bases and J by 3 bases, with 15 bases between the two germline ends. CDR3 DNA sequence: TGCAGTGCTAGAGATCCTCGGGGCTGGGACTACGAGCAGTACTTC. This sequence encodes CSARDPRGWDYEQYF.

V gene TRBV12-3 or TRBV12-4 combines with J gene TRBJ2-2; D is undetermined. Trimming left V 5 bases short and J 2 bases short, with 18 bases between. This CDR3 is 17 amino acids long. CDR3 in DNA: TGTGCCAGCAGTCCAGGAATAGGTATCATTAACACCGGGGAGCTGTTTTTT. Its translation: CASSPGIGIINTGELFF.

Notes on this clonotype: At one end, the junction sequence differs from germline, possibly due to a read error. V and J are TRBV18 and TRBJ2-6, with a weak D call TRBD1 (5 bases). The V gene's germline CDR1 is KGHSH and CDR2 LQKENI. The CDR3 has 17 residues. CDR3 in DNA: TGTGCCAGCTCACCAACGACAGTTAGCTCTGGGGCCTACGTCCTGACTTTC. This translates into CASSPTTVSSGAYVLTF.

The V and J genes are TRBV18 and TRBJ2-7; D could derive from TRBD1 or TRBD2 (5 bases each). Trimming took off 3 bases at V and 3 bases at J, with 15 bases between the two ends. The CDR3 contains 15 residues. Germline V gives CDR1 KGHSH, CDR2 LQKENI. As DNA, the CDR3 is TGTGCCAGCTCACCCGGGACCGAGAGCCTCTACGAGCAGTACGTC. Residues: CASSPGTESLYEQYV.

CDR3 region: CASSPGTVPHSDTQYF. The CDR3 bases are TGTGCCAGCAGCCCCGGGACAGTGCCTCACAGTGATACGCAGTATTTT. The chain joins TRBV5-5 to TRBJ2-3, with 7 bases identical to TRBD1. After removal of 4 bases from V and 6 bases from J, the junction contained 14 bases not matched to a gene. The CDR3 contains 16 residues. Germline V gene data show CDR1 as SGHKS and CDR2 as YYEKEE (reference sequence).

The chain combines TRBV10-2 with TRBJ2-1; 9 bases align to TRBD1. From germline, CDR1 is WSHSY and CDR2 SAAADI. V was pared by 7 bases and J by 8 bases, with 12 bases of the junction left unmatched. The CDR3 length is 15 residues. The CDR3: CASTLRDRVLDEQFF. Here the CDR3 DNA reads TGCGCCAGCACCCTCCGGGACAGGGTACTCGATGAGCAGTTCTTC.

This sequence joins TRBV24-1 and TRBJ1-2; 7 bases map to TRBD1. Germline lookup yields CDR1 KGHDR and CDR2 SFDVKD. The CDR3 length is 12 residues. With V trimmed by 5 bases and J by 7 bases, 3 bases remained unmatched. The DNA for the CDR3 is TGTGCCACCAGTGCTCCAGGGGGTGGCTACACCTTC. As protein: CATSAPGGGYTF.

The gene calls are TRBV29-1 and TRBJ1-2; D ambiguous. V was cut by 4 bases and J by 0 bases, with 12 bases left in between. The CDR3 is made up of 14 amino acids. Germline CDR1 and CDR2: SQVTM and ANQGSEA. The chain's CDR3 is CSVGYNSANYGYTF. The CDR3 coding sequence is TGCAGCGTTGGATACAATTCAGCTAACTATGGCTACACCTTC.

V is TRBV7-2 and J is TRBJ2-7, with 8 bases fitting TRBD1. Looked up from germline, CDR1 is SGHTA and CDR2 is FQGNSA. The CDR3 totals 15 residues. The V segment lost 2 bases and the J segment 3 bases; nucleotides outside the gene matches: 6. Here the CDR3 DNA reads TGTGCCAGCAGCTTACAACAGGGGGGAGACTACGAGCAGTACGTC. It encodes CASSLQQGGDYEQYV.

The sample holds a few counts of this clonotype. The V and J genes are TRBV7-2 and TRBJ2-4; 10 nucleotides match TRBD2. Germline-derived CDR1 and CDR2 are SGHTA and FQGNSA. The CDR3 contains 14 residues. The V segment lost 6 bases and the J segment 9 bases; nucleotides outside the gene matches: 8. In DNA form, the CDR3 reads TGTGCCAGCAGGGTCGGGACTAGCGAGTCCATTCAGTACTTC. It translates to CASRVGTSESIQYF.

CDR3 sequence (DNA): TGTGCCTGGAGTACAGGGGGCTTTGCCAAAAACATTCAGTACTTC. It encodes CAWSTGGFAKNIQYF. The rearrangement joins TRBV30 to TRBJ2-4; 9 bases are a match to TRBD1. Germline values: CDR1 GTSNPN, CDR2 SVGIG (reference sequence). CDR3 length equals 15 residues. Germline trimming cut 2 bases from V and 1 base from J; bases unmatched to any gene: 3. The full variable domain, completed using reference TRBV30 and TRBJ2-4, is SQTIHQWPATLVQPVGSPLSLECTVEGTSNPNLYWYRQAAGRGLQLLFYSVGIGQISSEVPQNLSASRPQDRQFILSSKKLLLSDSGFYLCAWSTGGFAKNIQYFGAGTRLSVL.

The V and J genes are TRBV5-4 and TRBJ1-4, with TRBD1 matching over 8 bases. J was trimmed by 6 bases and V by 4 bases; bases with no gene match: 2. The germline V gene has CDR1 SGHNT and CDR2 YYREEE (reference sequence). The CDR3 covers 13 residues. CDR3 nucleotides: TGTGCCAGCAGCCCAGGGGGCGATGAAAAACTGTTTTTT. It yields the protein CASSPGGDEKLFF.

The CDR3 sequence: CSVDLWEAGEQYF. The CDR3 DNA is TGCAGCGTCGATCTTTGGGAGGCCGGAGAGCAGTACTTC. The chain recombines TRBV29-1 with TRBJ2-7; tentatively, D is TRBD2 (6 bases). V lost 6 bases and J 7 bases, leaving 19 bases between the germline ends. This CDR3 has 13 amino acids. The germline V gene has CDR1 SQVTM and CDR2 ANQGSEA.

This clonotype was counted between two and nine times. CDR3 in amino acids: CASSLDWGERREQYF. The DNA for the CDR3 is TGTGCCAGCAGCTTAGATTGGGGGGAGCGGAGGGAGCAGTACTTC. The chain couples TRBV7-6 to TRBJ2-7; TRBD2 might be the D (6 bases). The CDR3 covers 15 residues. Germline V gene data show CDR1 as SGHVS and CDR2 as FNYEAQ. Trimming pared 1 base from V and 7 bases from J, leaving 17 bases between.